Shown below are 31 T cell receptor beta chains from a single sample sequenced in a study of T cell responses to AZD1222 COVID-19 vaccine. Using immunoSEQ multiplex PCR, the repertoire was profiled, and TCRdb retains in-frame clones only, with some absent. Among about 110,000 clones listed, roughly 92% were seen once. The sequencing used peripheral blood, collected on day 0 of AZD1222 vaccination. The receptor source for this set is an adult in good health.

V is TRBV4-1 and J is TRBJ1-6, with D unresolved. Trimming shortened V by 3 bases and J by 10 bases, and 19 bases separated the two germline ends. The CDR3 consists of 16 residues. The germline V gene encodes CDR1 MGHRA and CDR2 YSYEKL. The CDR3 protein is CASSQVLPKPGSPLHF. CDR3 sequence (DNA): TGCGCCAGCAGCCAGGTCCTACCCAAACCGGGATCACCCCTCCACTTT.

On this clone itself: A read error may account for a junction end that differs from germline. This sequence joins TRBV6-1 and TRBJ1-1, with D hard to call. Germline CDR1 reads MNHNS; CDR2 reads SASEGT. This CDR3 has 13 residues. This chain's CDR3 is CASSQAGHTEAFF. CDR3 DNA sequence: TGTGCCAGCAGTCAAGCCGGGCACACTGAAGCTTTCTTT.

The sample holds one count of this clone. This chain uses TRBV9 with TRBJ2-7; the D call may be TRBD1 or TRBD2 (5 bases each). V was shortened by 3 bases and J by 2 bases, with 15 bases between the two germline ends. CDR1 is SGDLS and CDR2 is YYNGEE in the germline V gene. The CDR3 consists of 15 residues. The CDR3 loop is CASSAAGTVAYEQYF. In DNA, the CDR3 is TGTGCCAGCAGCGCCGCTGGGACGGTGGCCTACGAGCAGTACTTC.

The rearrangement joins TRBV13 to TRBJ1-1; D unclear. The CDR3 totals 15 residues. Trimming removed 0 bases at V and 1 base at J, with 9 bases between. CDR1 PRHDT and CDR2 FYEKMQ come from the germline V gene (reference sequence). The CDR3 DNA reads as TGTGCCAGCAGCTTAGGCCTAAGGTGGAACACTGAAGCTTTCTTT. Translated: CASSLGLRWNTEAFF.

The J gene is TRBJ1-1, the V gene TRBV5-1; unclear D gene. The CDR3 contains 12 residues. Trimming took off 4 bases at V and 5 bases at J, with 9 bases between the two ends. Looked up from germline, CDR1 is SGHRS and CDR2 is YFSETQ. CDR3 bases: TGCGCCAGCAGCCTTACGGGGACTGAAGCTTTCTTT. Its translation: CASSLTGTEAFF.

In this sample, this clone turned up once. The chain couples TRBV27 to TRBJ1-2; 8 bases map to TRBD1. V shed 5 bases, J shed 4 bases, and the junction held 6 bases outside the gene matches. The germline gives CDR1 MNHEY, CDR2 SMNVEV (reference sequence). This CDR3 has 14 amino acids. The CDR3: CASSEDRALYGYTF. The CDR3 nucleotides are TGTGCCAGCAGTGAGGACAGGGCTCTCTATGGCTACACCTTC.

The V call is TRBV30, the J call TRBJ2-2; D not certain. The CDR3 has 11 residues. In germline, CDR1 is GTSNPN, CDR2 SVGIG (reference sequence). The ends were cut back, 0 bases at V and 7 bases at J, with 3 bases in the middle. Written as DNA, the CDR3 is TGTGCCTGGAGTGTTAGCGGGGAGCTGTTTTTT. Translated: CAWSVSGELFF.

The chain recombines TRBV7-2 with TRBJ2-1; TRBD2 matches 12 bases. The CDR3 extends over 16 amino acids. With 5 bases clipped from V and 6 bases from J, the junction kept 8 bases outside the gene matches. From germline, CDR1 is SGHTA and CDR2 FQGNSA. The CDR3 reads CASSDRTSGVRNEQFF. For the CDR3, the DNA is TGTGCCAGCAGCGACCGGACTAGCGGGGTACGCAATGAGCAGTTCTTC.

The V call is TRBV6-1, the J call TRBJ2-5, with 8 bases identical to TRBD1. This CDR3 region has 15 residues. Losses at the gene ends were 2 bases for V and 2 bases for J; bases not matched to a gene: 4. Per germline, CDR1 MNHNS and CDR2 SASEGT. The CDR3 spells CASSERTGIQETQYF. DNA for the CDR3: TGTGCCAGCAGTGAACGGACAGGGATACAAGAGACCCAGTACTTC.

The rearrangement uses TRBV2 and TRBJ1-2, with D hard to call. V lost 7 bases to trimming and J lost 2 bases, with 11 bases between them. This CDR3 contains 13 residues. CDR1 is SNHLY and CDR2 is FYNNEI in the germline V gene. The CDR3 is CASTMTQNYGYTF. The CDR3 DNA sequence: TGTGCCAGCACGATGACACAGAACTATGGCTACACCTTC.

A word on this clone: Distinct nucleotide sequences in the sample also encode this CDR3. V usage is TRBV28 and J usage is TRBJ1-2; 7 bases match TRBD1. With 5 bases clipped from V and 2 bases from J, the junction kept 2 bases outside the gene matches. CDR1 MDHEN and CDR2 SYDVKM come from the germline V gene. The CDR3 totals 13 residues. The CDR3: CASSLQGNYGYTF. The CDR3 DNA reads TGTGCCAGCAGTCTACAGGGGAACTATGGCTACACCTTC.

The rearrangement uses TRBV27 and TRBJ1-1; possibly TRBD1 for D (6 bases). Looked up from germline, CDR1 is MNHEY and CDR2 is SMNVEV (reference sequence). The CDR3 sequence is 13 residues long. V was cut by 6 bases and J by 1 base, with 9 bases left in between. The CDR3 DNA reads TGTGCCAGCAGCTGGACAGCGAACACTGAAGCTTTCTTT. Protein product: CASSWTANTEAFF.

The chain joins TRBV11-1 to TRBJ2-7; no clear D gene. This CDR3 comprises 15 residues. V shed 1 base and J shed 2 bases, with 12 bases lying between them. The V gene's germline CDR1 is SGHAT and CDR2 FQDESV (reference sequence). The CDR3 spells CASSLGRMATYEQYF. The CDR3 nucleotides read TGTGCCAGCAGCTTAGGGCGGATGGCCACCTACGAGCAGTACTTC.

This clone was seen a single time. The chain carries TRBV19 and TRBJ2-1; TRBD1 matches 11 bases. J was trimmed by 7 bases and V by 5 bases; bases with no gene match: 7. CDR1 and CDR2 from the germline V gene are LNHDA and SQIVND (reference sequence). This CDR3 region has 15 residues. The CDR3 bases are TGTGCCAGTAGTGGAAGGACAGGGGGCGGGAATGAGCAGTTCTTC. Amino acid sequence: CASSGRTGGGNEQFF.

The chain carries TRBV6-8 and TRBJ2-5; D remains ambiguous. The V end lost 6 bases, the J end lost 2 bases, and 16 bases lay between the germline ends. CDR1 and CDR2 from the germline V gene are MNHGY and SAAAGT. This CDR3 is built from 15 residues. CDR3 bases: TGTGCCAGCAGGGACCTCCTCCCCCAACAAGAGACCCAGTACTTC. It codes for CASRDLLPQQETQYF.

V usage is TRBV2 and J usage is TRBJ1-6, with 7 bases that match TRBD1. Germline CDR1 is SNHLY and CDR2 is FYNNEI. V lost 9 bases, J lost 0 bases, and 8 bases stayed unmatched. This CDR3 has 16 amino acids. This CDR3 is CARGTDGSSYNSPLHF. DNA of the CDR3: TGTGCCAGGGGGACAGACGGGAGCTCCTATAATTCACCCCTCCACTTT.

This clone was observed once. J is TRBJ1-1 and V is TRBV2, with D possibly matching TRBD1 (6 bases). The V gene's germline CDR1 is SNHLY and CDR2 FYNNEI. This CDR3 has 14 amino acids. V dropped 7 bases and J dropped 10 bases, with 22 bases sitting between them. This chain's CDR3 is CASTQGGNELRAFF. The CDR3 DNA is TGTGCCAGCACCCAAGGGGGAAATGAGCTTCGAGCTTTCTTT.

The chain joins TRBV30 to TRBJ2-5; tentative D call: TRBD1 (6 bases). The CDR3 runs 13 residues. Between the trimmed V and J ends, which lost 0 bases and 5 bases, there was a span of 10 bases. Germline CDR1 and CDR2: GTSNPN and SVGIG (reference sequence). The CDR3 region has the DNA TGTGCCTGGAGTGTAGTGGGGGCGGAGACCCAGTACTTC. Amino acids: CAWSVVGAETQYF.

The V gene is TRBV18, the J gene TRBJ2-1; TRBD1 aligns across 7 bases. Germline V gives CDR1 KGHSH, CDR2 LQKENI. J gave up 4 bases and V 8 bases, and 11 bases lay outside the gene matches. The CDR3 covers 15 residues. CDR3 bases: TGTGCCAGCCTTAGGGGAACAGGGGTATACAATGAGCAGTTCTTC. Amino acid sequence: CASLRGTGVYNEQFF. Based on the CDR3 plus reference TRBV18 and TRBJ2-1, the full variable domain is NAGVMQNPRHLVRRRGQEARLRCSPMKGHSHVYWYRQLPEEGLKFMVYLQKENIIDESGMPKERFSAEFPKEGPSILRIQQVVRGDSAAYFCASLRGTGVYNEQFFGPGTRLTVL.

Note on this clone: The sample holds other DNA sequences that translate to the same CDR3. The gene calls are TRBV28 and TRBJ1-2; D remains unclear. The germline V gene has CDR1 MDHEN and CDR2 SYDVKM. The CDR3 extends over 12 amino acids. V lost 3 bases, J lost 4 bases, and 6 bases lay in between. The CDR3 DNA is TGTGCCAGCAGTTTGTCGGGCTATGGCTACACCTTC. Encoded protein: CASSLSGYGYTF.

The chain links TRBV18 to TRBJ2-5, with 9 positions matching TRBD2. CDR1 KGHSH and CDR2 LQKENI come from the germline V gene. With 4 bases clipped from V and 2 bases from J, the junction kept 8 bases outside the gene matches. The CDR3 sequence is 16 residues long. The chain's CDR3 is CASSLSSGDRQETQYF. DNA for the CDR3: TGTGCCAGCTCACTATCTAGCGGGGATCGACAAGAGACCCAGTACTTC.

The chain employs TRBV7-2 and TRBJ2-1, with D unresolved. Deletions cut 5 bases from V and 4 bases from J, with 18 bases between. Germline V gene sequence: CDR1 SGHTA, CDR2 FQGNSA. The CDR3 extends over 16 amino acids. CDR3: CASSRNFRSAYNEQFF. DNA of the CDR3: TGTGCCAGCAGCAGAAACTTCCGCTCAGCTTACAATGAGCAGTTCTTC.

This clone showed up just once. The V and J genes are TRBV5-4 and TRBJ1-2; a possible D gene is TRBD1 (5 bases). This CDR3 contains 14 residues. Germline assignment: CDR1 SGHNT and CDR2 YYREEE (reference sequence). The V end was cut by 2 bases, the J end by 6 bases, with 14 bases between. The CDR3 coding sequence is TGTGCCAGCAGCTTTAGGGGTGGCGGGGATGGCTACACCTTC. Translating gives CASSFRGGGDGYTF.

The chain carries TRBV19 and TRBJ1-1; D not resolved. CDR3 length equals 16 residues. From germline, CDR1 is LNHDA and CDR2 SQIVND (reference sequence). V was pared by 6 bases and J by 0 bases, with 17 bases between. The CDR3 nucleotides are TGTGCCAGTAGCCTTAAAAGGGCTTCATTGAACACTGAAGCTTTCTTT. As protein: CASSLKRASLNTEAFF.

The V and J genes are TRBV28 and TRBJ1-1, with 7 bases aligning to TRBD1. In germline, CDR1 is MDHEN, CDR2 SYDVKM. V shed 0 bases, J shed 3 bases, and the junction held 4 bases outside the gene matches. The CDR3 consists of 15 residues. CDR3 in DNA: TGTGCCAGCAGTTTATGGACAGGGAGAGACACTGAAGCTTTCTTT. Its protein product is CASSLWTGRDTEAFF. The variable domain in full, completed from reference TRBV28 and TRBJ1-1, reads DVKVTQSSRYLVKRTGEKVFLECVQDMDHENMFWYRQDPGLGLRLIYFSYDVKMKEKGDIPEGYSVSREKKERFSLILESASTNQTSMYLCASSLWTGRDTEAFFGQGTRLTVV.

The chain couples TRBV28 to TRBJ1-1, with a weak D call TRBD1 (6 bases). The CDR3 extends over 13 amino acids. Trimming took off 3 bases at V and 5 bases at J, with 10 bases between the two ends. Per germline, CDR1 MDHEN and CDR2 SYDVKM. CDR3 bases: TGTGCCAGCAGTTTCGCGGGGGCTACTGAAGCTTTCTTT. It encodes CASSFAGATEAFF.

Concerning this clone itself: Additional DNA sequences in this sample encode the identical CDR3. The chain recombines TRBV28 with TRBJ1-2; 7 bases fit TRBD1. From germline, CDR1 is MDHEN and CDR2 SYDVKM. The V gene end was trimmed by 2 bases and the J gene end by 3 bases; junction bases not matched to a gene: 3. CDR3 size: 14 residues. The DNA of the CDR3 is TGTGCCAGCAGTTTACTCGGGACAGACTATGGCTACACCTTC. Amino acid sequence: CASSLLGTDYGYTF.

As to this clone: The sample contains more than one DNA sequence encoding this CDR3. The chain combines TRBV6-5 with TRBJ1-1; D ambiguous. The V gene lost 2 bases and the J gene lost 1 base, with 5 bases spanning the gap. Germline V gene lookup returns CDR1 MNHEY and CDR2 SVGAGI. The CDR3 has 13 residues. CDR3 in DNA: TGTGCCAGCAGTTACCTCGGGAACACTGAAGCTTTCTTT. Its protein is CASSYLGNTEAFF.

The chain is built from TRBV12-5 and TRBJ2-7, with D perhaps TRBD1 or TRBD2 (5 bases each). Germline assignment: CDR1 LGHNT and CDR2 FRNRAP. CDR3 length: 14 amino acids. The V end lost 6 bases, the J end lost 2 bases, and 14 bases lay between the germline ends. The CDR3 coding sequence is TGTGCTAGTGGCCGGGACCTTGCCCCCTACGAGCAGTACTTC. Its translation is CASGRDLAPYEQYF.

This clone was observed a single time. Other DNA variants within this sample encode the same CDR3. CDR3 region: CASSSPSSGNTIYF. For the CDR3, the DNA is TGTGCCAGCAGCTCCCCGAGCTCTGGAAACACCATATATTTT. This chain connects TRBV28 to TRBJ1-3; D gene unclear. Germline V CDR1 and CDR2: MDHEN, SYDVKM. V lost 6 bases, J lost 0 bases, and 9 bases lay in between. The CDR3 loop spans 14 amino acids.

The rearrangement uses TRBV27 and TRBJ1-1; D remains unclear. Germline V CDR1 and CDR2: MNHEY, SMNVEV (reference sequence). The CDR3 contains 17 residues. Trimming pared 5 bases from V and 4 bases from J, leaving 23 bases between. CDR3 in amino acids: CASSPYYSGRAVTEAFF. CDR3 sequence (DNA): TGTGCCAGCAGTCCCTATTATTCCGGGAGGGCGGTCACTGAAGCTTTCTTT.